One sample yielded the 17 T cell receptor beta chains listed below, sequenced in a study of blood T cell repertoires in COVID-19. Sequencing used immunoSEQ multiplex PCR; TCRdb keeps in-frame clones, though not all of them. The sample lists around 68,000 clones, around 86% occurring once. Sequencing was done on a sample of peripheral blood. The receptors were sampled from a man aged 45-65 years with active COVID-19.

The gene calls are TRBV5-1 and TRBJ1-4; 7 bases map to TRBD1. Germline V CDR1 and CDR2: SGHRS, YFSETQ. V shed 4 bases and J 4 bases; nucleotides not matched to a gene: 7. There are 15 residues in the CDR3. The CDR3 region is CASSPGQSSNEKLFF. In DNA form, the CDR3 reads TGCGCCAGCAGCCCGGGACAGTCCAGTAATGAAAAACTGTTTTTT.

The V gene is TRBV3-1 (or the pseudogene TRBV3-2), the J gene TRBJ2-5; D unclear. The CDR3 contains 13 residues. CDR1 is LGHDT and CDR2 is YNNKEL in the germline V gene (reference sequence). Trimming took off 4 bases at V and 0 bases at J, with 6 bases between the two ends. The CDR3 reads CASSPRDQETQYF. The CDR3 DNA is TGTGCCAGCAGCCCCCGGGACCAAGAGACCCAGTACTTC.

The chain links TRBV19 to TRBJ2-7, with a possible D match to TRBD2 (6 bases). Trimming left V 1 base short and J 0 bases short, with 10 bases between. Germline V CDR1 and CDR2: LNHDA, SQIVND (reference sequence). The CDR3 totals 15 residues. The CDR3 loop reads CASSIADGSSYEQYF. CDR3 nucleotides: TGTGCCAGTAGTATAGCAGACGGGAGCTCCTACGAGCAGTACTTC.

The chain has TRBV9 and TRBJ2-1; 8 bases are a match to TRBD2. Germline assignment: CDR1 SGDLS and CDR2 YYNGEE. V shed 1 base, J shed 6 bases, and the junction held 6 bases outside the gene matches. The CDR3 contains 15 residues. The CDR3 nucleotides are TGTGCCAGCAGCGTACGGAGCGGGGGATCCAATGAGCAGTTCTTC. This codes for CASSVRSGGSNEQFF. The full variable domain, rest sourced from reference TRBV9 and TRBJ2-1, is DSGVTQTPKHLITATGQRVTLRCSPRSGDLSVYWYQQSLDQGLQFLIQYYNGEERAKGNILERFSAQQFPDLHSELNLSSLELGDSALYFCASSVRSGGSNEQFFGPGTRLTVL.

The V gene is TRBV18, the J gene TRBJ2-7, with 7 bases that match TRBD1. CDR1 and CDR2 (germline): KGHSH, LQKENI. There are 13 residues in the CDR3. Unmatched junction bases numbered 2, after V lost 3 bases and J lost 3 bases. CDR3 in DNA: TGTGCCAGCTCACCTGGGACAGACTACGAGCAGTACTTC. Encoded protein: CASSPGTDYEQYF.

This chain uses TRBV5-1 with TRBJ2-7; 11 nucleotides match TRBD2. The CDR3 contains 16 residues. Germline assignment: CDR1 SGHRS and CDR2 YFSETQ. With V trimmed by 4 bases and J by 2 bases, 8 bases remained unmatched. The CDR3 protein is CASSPQTSGGPYEQYF. CDR3 DNA: TGCGCCAGCAGCCCACAAACTAGCGGGGGACCCTACGAGCAGTACTTC.

This clone showed up just a few times. Within the sample, other DNA sequences also encode this same CDR3. The chain combines TRBV18 with TRBJ1-1, with a possible D match to TRBD1 (5 bases). Germline CDR1 reads KGHSH; CDR2 reads LQKENI. Trimming shortened V by 3 bases and J by 1 base, and 6 bases separated the two germline ends. This CDR3 contains 13 residues. Here the CDR3 reads CASSPGQNTEAFF. CDR3 nucleotide sequence: TGTGCCAGCTCACCCGGACAGAACACTGAAGCTTTCTTT.

The rearrangement uses TRBV6-4 and TRBJ2-6; tentative D call: TRBD1 (5 bases). CDR1 and CDR2 (germline): MRHNA, SNTAGT. The CDR3 has 18 amino acids. The V gene lost 3 bases and the J gene lost 3 bases, with 18 bases spanning the gap. CDR3 residues: CASSERGRIMFGANVLTF. The DNA of the CDR3 is TGTGCCAGCAGTGAAAGGGGTCGGATTATGTTTGGGGCCAACGTCCTGACTTTC.

The chain recombines TRBV6-5 with TRBJ1-5; maybe TRBD1 (6 bases). The length of the CDR3 is 14 residues. Germline loops: CDR1 MNHEY, CDR2 SVGAGI. V was trimmed by 7 bases and J by 1 base, leaving 11 bases between them. CDR3 protein: CASTGHQSNQPQHF. The CDR3 DNA is TGTGCCAGCACGGGACACCAGAGCAATCAGCCCCAGCATTTT.

This chain links TRBV18 with TRBJ1-2, with 10 positions matching TRBD1. The ends lost 6 bases at V and 6 bases at J; junction bases unmatched: 4. Germline CDR1 KGHSH, CDR2 LQKENI. The CDR3 is 13 residues long. The CDR3 region is CASSAGQGNGYTF. The CDR3 DNA sequence: TGTGCCAGCTCCGCGGGACAGGGGAATGGCTACACCTTC. Complete variable domain (other parts from reference TRBV18 and TRBJ1-2): NAGVMQNPRHLVRRRGQEARLRCSPMKGHSHVYWYRQLPEEGLKFMVYLQKENIIDESGMPKERFSAEFPKEGPSILRIQQVVRGDSAAYFCASSAGQGNGYTFGSGTRLTVV.

This sequence joins TRBV9 and TRBJ1-6; the D gene is possibly TRBD1 (6 bases). Germline V gene lookup returns CDR1 SGDLS and CDR2 YYNGEE. V shed 3 bases and J shed 13 bases, with 23 bases lying between them. This CDR3 spans 16 amino acids. CDR3 in amino acids: CASSEGKGTRLAPLHF. As DNA, the CDR3 is TGTGCCAGCAGCGAGGGGAAGGGGACAAGGTTGGCGCCCCTCCACTTT.

J is TRBJ2-3 and V is TRBV10-2; D is uncertain. V dropped 4 bases and J dropped 4 bases, with 9 bases sitting between them. The CDR3 is made up of 13 amino acids. In germline, CDR1 is WSHSY, CDR2 SAAADI. This CDR3 reads CASSGSSADTQYF. CDR3 sequence (DNA): TGCGCCAGCAGTGGGTCCAGCGCAGATACGCAGTATTTT.

The rearrangement links TRBV25-1 to TRBJ1-2; 8 positions match TRBD1. After removal of 3 bases from V and 2 bases from J, the junction contained 5 bases not matched to a gene. The germline gives CDR1 MGHDK, CDR2 SYGVNS. This CDR3 has 15 residues. CDR3 DNA sequence: TGTGCCAGCAGTGATCCCGGGACAGGCAACTATGGCTACACCTTC. Protein: CASSDPGTGNYGYTF.

The CDR3, as DNA: TGTGCCAGCAGCCCCCGGGGGGGCGTAAACAATGAGCAGTTCTTC. As protein: CASSPRGGVNNEQFF. This chain joins TRBV7-9 and TRBJ2-1, with 8 bases aligning to TRBD2. The junction had 8 bases not matched to a gene; V was cut back by 5 bases and J by 5 bases. The germline CDR1 and CDR2 sequences are SEHNR and FQNEAQ (reference sequence). This CDR3 region has 15 residues.

The chain couples TRBV7-2 to TRBJ2-5; the match to TRBD2 covers 7 bases. CDR3 size: 14 residues. CDR1 is SGHTA, CDR2 FQGNSA, per germline. V shed 8 bases and J 4 bases; nucleotides not matched to a gene: 10. In DNA form, the CDR3 reads TGTGCCAGCCGCCGCGGGGGATCTGGAGAGACCCAGTACTTC. It encodes CASRRGGSGETQYF.

The V gene is TRBV4-1, the J gene TRBJ2-7, with 7 bases matching TRBD2. V dropped 1 base and J dropped 3; count of bases not matched to a gene: 18. Per the germline V gene, CDR1 is MGHRA and CDR2 is YSYEKL. This CDR3 region has 19 residues. CDR3 in DNA: TGCGCCAGCAGCCAAGTTAGCGGGCAGCCCGCGGAGGGGATCTACGAGCAGTACTTC. As protein: CASSQVSGQPAEGIYEQYF.

The CDR3, as DNA: TGTGCCAGCAGTGTAGCGGGAGTCTACAATGAGCAGTTCTTC. It encodes CASSVAGVYNEQFF. The chain links TRBV6-1 to TRBJ2-1; 9 bases align to TRBD2. The CDR3 runs to 14 residues. Germline V gene data show CDR1 as MNHNS and CDR2 as SASEGT. The trim removed 4 bases at V and 3 bases at J, leaving 1 base unmatched.